This passage covers 10 T cell receptor beta chains from one sample sequenced in a study of T-cell reconstitution after alpha-beta-depleted transplantation in children. Unique molecular identifiers were used in preparing the TCRbeta library. One entry per CDR3 protein, called by TCRdb with MiXCR from the PCR reads. The sample comprises some 72,000 distinct CDR3 sequences, approximately 7.3% of which are singletons, and about 2.3% rests with the top ten. The source was PBMCs from the stem cell graft donor, collected from the stem cell graft. These receptors were taken from a human donor who donated a stem cell graft to a child with acute lymphoblastic leukemia.

This clonotype was found many times. The J gene is TRBJ2-7, the V gene TRBV28, with 9 bases matching TRBD2. The germline CDR1 and CDR2 sequences are MDHEN and SYDVKM. This CDR3 spans 15 amino acids. Germline trimming cut 5 bases from V and 7 bases from J; bases unmatched to any gene: 12. CDR3 residues: CASSVRLAEGGEQYF. The CDR3 nucleotides read TGTGCCAGCAGTGTACGACTAGCGGAAGGGGGAGAGCAGTACTTC.

This clonotype was counted at least ten times. CDR3 DNA sequence: TGCGCCAGCAGCGGGGGACTAGCGAACTACGAGCAGTACTTC. It translates to CASSGGLANYEQYF. The rearrangement uses TRBV5-1 and TRBJ2-7, with TRBD2 matching over 10 bases. The germline CDR1 and CDR2 sequences are SGHRS and YFSETQ. V trimming: 4 bases; J trimming: 3 bases; junction bases outside the gene matches: 4. The CDR3 totals 14 residues.

This clonotype was counted many times. V usage is TRBV9 and J usage is TRBJ2-1; 9 positions match TRBD2. The CDR3 sequence is 14 residues long. Germline assignment: CDR1 SGDLS and CDR2 YYNGEE. Trimming removed 3 bases from V and 7 bases from J; junction bases left unmatched: 5. The CDR3 region is CASSAGTSSNEQFF. DNA of the CDR3: TGTGCCAGCAGCGCAGGGACTAGCAGTAATGAGCAGTTCTTC.

This clonotype was seen at least ten times. The V gene is TRBV5-1, the J gene TRBJ2-4; 10 bases map to TRBD2. This CDR3 contains 19 residues. J was trimmed by 1 base and V by 0 bases; bases with no gene match: 10. CDR1 is SGHRS and CDR2 is YFSETQ in the germline V gene. CDR3 sequence (DNA): TGCGCCAGCAGCTTGGCCCCGGCTAGCGGGAGTCGGGCCAAAAACATTCAGTACTTC. Translating it yields CASSLAPASGSRAKNIQYF.

In this sample, this clonotype turned up many times. The gene calls are TRBV11-2 and TRBJ2-1; 10 bases are shared with TRBD2. This CDR3 comprises 17 residues. Looked up from germline, CDR1 is SGHAT and CDR2 is FQNNGV. V lost 0 bases, J lost 5 bases, and 7 bases stayed unmatched. For the CDR3, the DNA is TGTGCCAGCAGCTTAGATTTGGGGCTAGCGGGGGACAATGAGCAGTTCTTC. Its translation is CASSLDLGLAGDNEQFF. Variable domain in full (rest from reference TRBV11-2 and TRBJ2-1): EAGVAQSPRYKIIEKRQSVAFWCNPISGHATLYWYQQILGQGPKLLIQFQNNGVVDDSQLPKDRFSAERLKGVDSTLKIQPAKLEDSAVYLCASSLDLGLAGDNEQFFGPGTRLTVL.

In this sample, this clonotype turned up many times. This rearrangement joins TRBV6-5 to TRBJ1-3; D is perhaps TRBD1 (5 bases). V was trimmed by 6 bases and J by 2 bases, leaving 17 bases between them. Germline V gives CDR1 MNHEY, CDR2 SVGAGI. CDR3 size: 16 residues. The CDR3: CASSHQGVGTGNTIYF. Written as DNA, the CDR3 is TGTGCCAGCAGCCACCAAGGGGTTGGCACTGGAAACACCATATATTTT.

Ten or more counts support this clonotype. The V call is TRBV5-1, the J call TRBJ1-2, with D possibly TRBD1 on 5 matching bases. This CDR3 contains 13 residues. Germline V gene data show CDR1 as SGHRS and CDR2 as YFSETQ. The CDR3 nucleotides read TGCAGCAGCACCGACAGTTCACCCTATGGCTACACCTTC. This encodes CSSTDSSPYGYTF. The variable domain in full, with the rest retrieved from reference TRBV5-1 and TRBJ1-2, is KAGVTQTPRYLIKTRGQQVTLSCSPISGHRSVSWYQQTPGQGLQFLFEYFSETQRNKGNFPGRFSGRQFSNSRSEMNVSTLELGDSALYLCSSTDSSPYGYTFGSGTRLTVV.

This clonotype was counted between two and nine times. V and J are TRBV3-1 and TRBJ2-3; perhaps TRBD1 as D (6 bases). V shed 3 bases and J shed 2 bases, with 18 bases lying between them. The CDR3 covers 17 residues. Per germline, CDR1 LGHDT and CDR2 YNNKEL (reference sequence). CDR3 sequence: CASSQGPTGVLTDTQYF. For the CDR3, the DNA is TGTGCCAGCAGCCAGGGGCCGACAGGAGTTCTCACAGATACGCAGTATTTT.

The rearrangement joins TRBV20-1 to TRBJ1-1; D is perhaps TRBD1 (5 bases). This CDR3 has 15 amino acids. V gave up 5 bases and J gave up 2 bases, with 18 bases separating them. The germline gives CDR1 DFQATT, CDR2 SNEGSKA (reference sequence). CDR3 region: CSALTPGIFNTEAFF. In DNA form, the CDR3 reads TGCAGTGCTCTCACTCCAGGGATTTTTAACACTGAAGCTTTCTTT.

This clonotype appeared many times. The rearrangement joins TRBV5-1 to TRBJ1-1; D is ambiguous. Deletions cut 1 base from V and 2 bases from J, with 6 bases between. Per germline, CDR1 SGHRS and CDR2 YFSETQ. This CDR3 has 13 amino acids. CDR3 loop: CASSLFHNTEAFF. The CDR3, as DNA: TGCGCCAGCAGCTTGTTTCACAACACTGAAGCTTTCTTT.